Sequencing of this T cell receptor beta chain was carried out in a study of shared clonotypes between healthy human individuals. The CDR3 runs 16 residues. The V gene end was trimmed by 4 bases and the J gene end by 9 bases; junction bases not matched to a gene: 13. CDR1 and CDR2 from the germline V gene are SGHNT and YYREEE (reference sequence). The repertoire was sequenced with immunoSEQ multiplex PCR; TCRdb's copy has only in-frame clones and lacks some. The data hold about 380,000 clones, with around 96% observed a single time. The gene calls are TRBV5-4 and TRBJ2-1; 10 positions agree with TRBD2. This TCR was recovered from a man under 40 in good health. Source material: memory CD8+ T cells sorted from blood. Described subset: CD45RO+ cells pooled with CCR7-negative TemRA cells. The CDR3 DNA reads TGTGCCAGCAGCCCAAAGGTGCTAGCGGGAGAGGGTGAGCAGTTCTTC. Translation: CASSPKVLAGEGEQFF.